The clone carrying this T cell receptor beta chain was detected ten times or more. The sample originates from a study of regulatory T cells in long-lasting Graves disease. Construction of TCR beta libraries relied on iRepertoire HTBI primers and on Arm-PCR targeting CDR3 regions. In TCRdb, the multiplex PCR reads were re-called with MiXCR into one record per CDR3 protein. The sample carries 350,000 to 450,000 distinct CDR3 sequences, over 15% recorded once. Germline loops: CDR1 SGHTA, CDR2 FQGNSA. Trimming shortened V by 8 bases and J by 4 bases, and 14 bases separated the two germline ends. CDR3 length: 14 residues. Stated time point: newly diagnosed GD, antithyroid drugs for less than 3 months. The TCR library was made from RNA extracted from PBMCs. These records were also assigned to another study, of T cells in Graves' hyperthyroidism and ophthalmopathy. As that report states: These patients, aged 18 to 65, had recently diagnosed hyperthyroidism lasting under 2 months. Most thyroid clonotypes with frequency above 0.001 were detected in blood.

The specimen comprised peripheral blood mononuclear cells (PBMCs), sampled at new diagnosis, from a patient treated with antithyroid drugs. The chain joins TRBV7-2 to TRBJ2-2; the D call may be TRBD1 or TRBD2 (5 bases each). The source of this sequence is a man in his forties with Graves disease. The CDR3 loop is CASGRDGGTGELFF. The CDR3 DNA reads TGTGCCAGCGGCAGGGACGGCGGCACCGGGGAGCTGTTTTTT.